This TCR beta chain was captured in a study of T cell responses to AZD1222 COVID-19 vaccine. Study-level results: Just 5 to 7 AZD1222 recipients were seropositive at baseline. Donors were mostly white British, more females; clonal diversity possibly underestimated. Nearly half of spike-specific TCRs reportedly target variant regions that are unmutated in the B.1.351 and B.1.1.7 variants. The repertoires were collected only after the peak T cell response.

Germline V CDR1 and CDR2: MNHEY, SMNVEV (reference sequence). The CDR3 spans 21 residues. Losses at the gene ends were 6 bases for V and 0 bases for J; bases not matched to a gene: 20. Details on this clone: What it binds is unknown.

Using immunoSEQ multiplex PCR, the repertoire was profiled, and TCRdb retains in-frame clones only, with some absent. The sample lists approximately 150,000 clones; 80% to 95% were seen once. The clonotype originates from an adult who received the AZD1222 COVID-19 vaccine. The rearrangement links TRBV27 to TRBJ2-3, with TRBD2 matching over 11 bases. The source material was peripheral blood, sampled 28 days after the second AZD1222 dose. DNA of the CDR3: TGTGCCAGCAGAACACTAGCGGGAGCTCCGGCGGGTACTTTCAGCACAGATACGCAGTATTTT. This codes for CASRTLAGAPAGTFSTDTQYF.